The rows below give T cell receptor beta chains drawn from one sample of a study of shared T cell receptors in the human thymus. Assay used: immunoSEQ multiplex PCR; TCRdb lists only in-frame clones, some missing. The table has 500,000 to 850,000 clones, approximately 87% seen once. These sequences were also reported in another study, on human thymus T cells.

The sequenced material came from thymocytes. The receptors come from a boy younger than two with a congenital heart defect. CDR3s include the opening cysteine and the closing phenylalanine or tryptophan. A D gene is named only where the DNA matches it firmly.

>TRBJ1-2|TRBD1|TRBV4-3
TGCGCCAGCAGCCAAATTCGACAGGGGGAATCTGGCTACACCTTC
CASSQIRQGESGYTF
>TRBJ2-3|TRBD1|TRBV6-1
TGTGCCAGCAGTGCGGACAGGGGGCGCCCTTCAGATACGCAGTATTTT
CASSADRGRPSDTQYF
>TRBJ1-2|TRBD1|TRBV5-5
TGTGCCAGCAGGTACGACAGGGAGGCCTATGGCTACACCTTC
CASRYDREAYGYTF
>TRBJ1-4|.|TRBV7-6
TGTGCCAGCAGCTTAGGAGAGATATCCCTCAATGAAAAACTGTTTTTT
CASSLGEISLNEKLFF
>TRBJ2-2|TRBD2|TRBV11-3
TGTGCCAGCAGCAAACTAGCGGGCGCCGGGGAGCTGTTTTTT
CASSKLAGAGELFF
>TRBJ2-2|TRBD2|TRBV4-3
TGCGCCAGCAGCCAAGGGATGCGGGGGGGCCTCACCGGGGAGCTGTTTTTT
CASSQGMRGGLTGELFF
>TRBJ2-1|.|TRBV5-6
TGTGCCAGCAGCCTTCGGCGGCTACGCTCAAATGAGCAGTTCTTC
CASSLRRLRSNEQFF
>TRBJ2-1|TRBD2|TRBV4-2
TGTGCCAGCAGCCCGACCCTGGGACTAGCGGGGGGCCAACCTCCCTACAATGAGCAGTTCTTC
CASSPTLGLAGGQPPYNEQFF
>TRBJ1-6|TRBD1|TRBV30
TGTGCCTGGAGTGTACACGGACAGGGGAACTCCTATAATTCACCCCTCCACTTT
CAWSVHGQGNSYNSPLHF
>TRBJ2-2|TRBD2|TRBV13
TGTGCCAGCACCTCAGCGGGAGGGGGAACCGGGGAGCTGTTTTTT
CASTSAGGGTGELFF
>TRBJ2-7|TRBD1|TRBV25-1
TGTGCCAGCAGTGAGTGGGACAGGGGTGCGAACGAGCAGTACTTC
CASSEWDRGANEQYF
>TRBJ2-5|TRBD2|TRBV5-5
TGTGCCAGCAGCCCCACTAGCGGGAGAGGAGAGACCCAGTACTTC
CASSPTSGRGETQYF
>TRBJ1-6|.|TRBV5-6
TGTGCCAGCAGCCGGGCGGGGGGTAATTCACCCCTCCACTTT
CASSRAGGNSPLHF
>TRBJ1-5|.|TRBV27
TGTGCCAGCAAGGGGTCAGGGGTAGGTAATCAGCCCCAGCATTTT
CASKGSGVGNQPQHF
>TRBJ2-7|TRBD2|TRBV7-9
TGTGCCAGCAGCCCCGGACTAGCGGGAGGTGGGACTTGGGAGCAGTACTTC
CASSPGLAGGGTWEQYF
>TRBJ1-1|.|TRBV18
TGTGCCAGCTCACCAATAACAGGGATGAACACTGAAGCTTTCTTT
CASSPITGMNTEAFF